A single sample gave rise to the 9 T cell receptor beta chains below, sequenced in a study of shared clonotypes between healthy human individuals. Profiling relied on immunoSEQ multiplex PCR, and the TCRdb table lists in-frame clones only, not all of them. The data contain over 400,000 clones, about 96% of them singletons. The sample taken for sequencing was naive CD4+ T cells sorted from blood. Subset given: CD45RA+ positively selected. The receptors shown here come from a woman in her 30s in good health.

There are a few counts of this clone. The V and J genes are TRBV7-9 and TRBJ2-1, with unresolved D. The CDR3 has 11 residues. Germline CDR1 and CDR2: SEHNR and FQNEAQ (reference sequence). The V end lost 1 base, the J end lost 6 bases, and 1 base lay between the germline ends. The CDR3 nucleotides are TGTGCCAGCAGCTTAGGCAATGAGCAGTTCTTC. Amino acids: CASSLGNEQFF.

V is TRBV4-1 and J is TRBJ1-4; D is undetermined. Trimming took 4 bases from V and 4 from J, leaving 7 bases between them. The CDR3 length is 13 residues. Germline V gene data show CDR1 as MGHRA and CDR2 as YSYEKL. CDR3 sequence (DNA): TGCGCCAGCAGCCTAGGGTTTAATGAAAAACTGTTTTTT. It specifies CASSLGFNEKLFF.

Turning to this clone: Other DNA sequences in the sample encode the same CDR3. V gene TRBV18 combines with J gene TRBJ1-3; D is unresolved. Germline CDR1 and CDR2: KGHSH and LQKENI. CDR3 length equals 14 residues. Trimming took 3 bases from V and 2 from J, leaving 8 bases between them. DNA of the CDR3: TGTGCCAGCTCACCGGCGGGGACTGGAAACACCATATATTTT. Amino acids: CASSPAGTGNTIYF. Supplemented by reference TRBV18 and TRBJ1-3, the full variable domain reads NAGVMQNPRHLVRRRGQEARLRCSPMKGHSHVYWYRQLPEEGLKFMVYLQKENIIDESGMPKERFSAEFPKEGPSILRIQQVVRGDSAAYFCASSPAGTGNTIYFGEGSWLTVV.

The chain combines TRBV18 with TRBJ2-6; 10 nucleotides align to TRBD1. CDR1 is KGHSH, CDR2 LQKENI, per germline. The ends lost 8 bases at V and 4 bases at J; junction bases unmatched: 11. This CDR3 is 17 amino acids long. The CDR3 DNA follows: TGTGCCAGCGCCTCGGGGACAGGGGCAACCGGGGCCAACGTCCTGACTTTC. This encodes CASASGTGATGANVLTF.

The chain employs TRBV28 and TRBJ1-5; D is perhaps TRBD1 (5 bases). Between the trimmed V and J ends, which lost 3 bases and 5 bases, there was a span of 17 bases. The CDR3 covers 16 residues. The germline gives CDR1 MDHEN, CDR2 SYDVKM. The DNA for the CDR3 is TGTGCCAGCAGTTTCCGCCCCTCGGGGCGATATCAGCCCCAGCATTTT. It is translated as CASSFRPSGRYQPQHF. Full variable domain (outside the CDR3, taken from reference TRBV28 and TRBJ1-5): DVKVTQSSRYLVKRTGEKVFLECVQDMDHENMFWYRQDPGLGLRLIYFSYDVKMKEKGDIPEGYSVSREKKERFSLILESASTNQTSMYLCASSFRPSGRYQPQHFGDGTRLSIL.

V gene TRBV28 combines with J gene TRBJ2-7, with D tentatively TRBD2 (6 bases). The V gene's germline CDR1 is MDHEN and CDR2 SYDVKM. V lost 4 bases, J lost 0 bases, and 25 bases lay in between. This CDR3 is 19 amino acids long. The CDR3 sequence: CASSSFTIGWDGSSYEQYF. CDR3 coding DNA: TGTGCCAGCAGTTCATTCACCATTGGATGGGACGGGAGCTCCTACGAGCAGTACTTC.

The chain couples TRBV28 to TRBJ2-7; D is uncertain. This CDR3 spans 12 amino acids. Trimming took 3 bases from V and 5 from J, leaving 8 bases between them. The germline V gene has CDR1 MDHEN and CDR2 SYDVKM. The CDR3 region has the DNA TGTGCCAGCAGTTTTGATTATCACGAGCAGTACTTC. It encodes CASSFDYHEQYF.

The J gene is TRBJ2-2, the V gene TRBV11-2, with a weak D call TRBD2 (6 bases). Germline CDR1 and CDR2: SGHAT and FQNNGV. The CDR3 has 16 amino acids. Trimming stripped 2 bases from V and 2 bases from J, with 12 bases between. CDR3 region: CASSLLVAVNTGELFF. The CDR3, as DNA: TGTGCCAGCAGCTTATTAGTAGCGGTTAACACCGGGGAGCTGTTTTTT. The full variable domain, completed using reference TRBV11-2 and TRBJ2-2, is EAGVAQSPRYKIIEKRQSVAFWCNPISGHATLYWYQQILGQGPKLLIQFQNNGVVDDSQLPKDRFSAERLKGVDSTLKIQPAKLEDSAVYLCASSLLVAVNTGELFFGEGSRLTVL.

Note on this clone: This same CDR3 is encoded by further DNA sequences in the sample. The chain combines TRBV11-2 with TRBJ1-5; no definite D call. Germline V gene sequence: CDR1 SGHAT, CDR2 FQNNGV. This CDR3 is 13 amino acids long. The V gene lost 1 base and the J gene lost 4 bases, with 5 bases spanning the gap. The CDR3 loop reads CASSLGSNQPQHF. CDR3 nucleotides: TGTGCCAGCAGCTTAGGGTCGAATCAGCCCCAGCATTTT.